This T cell receptor beta chain was recorded in a study of T cells in Graves' hyperthyroidism and ophthalmopathy. Ten or more counts support this clonotype. Absence of ophthalmopathy progression within 18 months defined stable Graves' hyperthyroidism. Patients were excluded because of uncontrolled infection, other autoimmune disease, pregnancy or lactation. RNA transcripts gave rise to amplified TCR beta CDR3 regions. First-round RT-PCR with HTBI primers amplified the TCR CDR3 region. TCRdb called the multiplex PCR reads again in MiXCR, with one record for every CDR3 protein. Seen here are some 460,000 distinct CDR3 sequences, less than 20% observed once, and the top ten hold 11% to 15%. V trimming: 4 bases; J trimming: 2 bases; junction bases outside the gene matches: 6. The CDR3 is 18 residues long.

The genes are TRBV12-3 or TRBV12-4 and TRBJ2-2; TRBD2 agrees at 14 bases. This clonotype was obtained from a woman under 30 with Graves' hyperthyroidism. The sequenced sample was blood. This CDR3 is CASSSGLAGEPNTGELFF. The CDR3 coding sequence is TGTGCCAGCAGTTCGGGACTAGCGGGAGAACCTAACACCGGGGAGCTGTTTTTT.